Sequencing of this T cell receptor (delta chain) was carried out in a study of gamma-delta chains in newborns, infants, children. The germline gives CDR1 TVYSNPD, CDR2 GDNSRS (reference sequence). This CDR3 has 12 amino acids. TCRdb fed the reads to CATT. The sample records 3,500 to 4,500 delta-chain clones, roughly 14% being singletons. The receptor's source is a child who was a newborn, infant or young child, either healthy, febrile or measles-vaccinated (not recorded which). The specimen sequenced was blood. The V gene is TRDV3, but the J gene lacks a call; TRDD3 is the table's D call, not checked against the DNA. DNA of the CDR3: TGTGCCGGGGGGGGGATATCCGATAAAATCATCTTT. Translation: CAGGGISDKIIF.